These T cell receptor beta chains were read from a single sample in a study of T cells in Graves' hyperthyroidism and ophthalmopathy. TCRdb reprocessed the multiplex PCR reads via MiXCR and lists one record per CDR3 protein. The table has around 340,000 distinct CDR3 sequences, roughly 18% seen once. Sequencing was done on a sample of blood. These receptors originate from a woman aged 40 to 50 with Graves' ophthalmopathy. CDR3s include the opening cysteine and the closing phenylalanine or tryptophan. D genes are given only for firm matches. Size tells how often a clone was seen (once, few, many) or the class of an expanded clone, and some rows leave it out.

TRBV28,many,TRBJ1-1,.,CASSPHSMGTEAFF,TGTGCCAGCAGTCCGCACTCGATGGGCACTGAAGCTTTCTTT
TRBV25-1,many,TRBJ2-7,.,CASSARGEQYF,TGTGCCAGCAGTGCACGGGGGGAGCAGTACTTC
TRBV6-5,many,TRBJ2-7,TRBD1,CASSRDRVTYEQYF,TGTGCCAGCAGCCGGGACAGGGTGACCTACGAGCAGTACTTC
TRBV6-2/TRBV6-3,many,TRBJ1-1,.,CASSYNLDSMNTEAFF,TGTGCCAGCAGTTACAACTTGGACAGCATGAACACTGAAGCTTTCTTT
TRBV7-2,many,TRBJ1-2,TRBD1,CASRYPGQGSGYTF,TGTGCCAGCAGATATCCGGGACAGGGAAGTGGCTACACCTTC
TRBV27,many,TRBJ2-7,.,CASSPLGRIAEQYF,TGTGCCAGCAGTCCCCTAGGCAGAATCGCCGAGCAGTACTTC
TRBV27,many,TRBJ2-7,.,CASSGRRGVYEQYF,TGTGCCAGCAGCGGAAGAAGGGGTGTTTACGAGCAGTACTTC
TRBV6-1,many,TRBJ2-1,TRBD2,CATSGRVYNEQFF,TGTGCCACCAGCGGGAGGGTCTACAATGAGCAGTTCTTC
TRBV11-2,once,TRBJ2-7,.,CASSLVGGSRTYEQYF,TGTGCCAGCAGCTTAGTAGGCGGCAGCCGCACCTACGAGCAGTACTTC
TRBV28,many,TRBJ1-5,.,CASSFLQGTLSNQPQHF,TGTGCCAGCAGTTTCTTACAGGGTACGTTGAGCAATCAGCCCCAGCATTTT
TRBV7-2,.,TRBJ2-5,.,CASSFIGRTHATQYF,TGTGCCAGCAGCTTCATTGGGCGAACGCATGCGACCCAGTACTTC
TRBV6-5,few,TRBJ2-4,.,CASSYGDTKNIQYF,TGTGCCAGCAGTTACGGGGACACCAAAAACATTCAGTACTTC
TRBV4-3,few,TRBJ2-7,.,CASSQSRGSGSYEQYF,TGCGCCAGCAGCCAATCACGGGGATCGGGCTCCTACGAGCAGTACTTC
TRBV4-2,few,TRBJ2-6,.,CASSQDQFWAPNSGANVLTF,TGTGCCAGCAGCCAAGATCAATTTTGGGCCCCCAACTCTGGGGCCAACGTCCTGACTTTC
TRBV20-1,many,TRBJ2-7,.,CSAEWGRSYEQYF,TGCAGTGCTGAATGGGGGAGGTCCTACGAGCAGTACTTC
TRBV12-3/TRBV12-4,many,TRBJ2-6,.,CASNTGGRLSGANVLTF,TGTGCCAGCAACACAGGAGGGAGGCTCTCTGGGGCCAACGTCCTGACTTTC
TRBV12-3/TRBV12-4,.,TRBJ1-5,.,CASSPPSIGVGQPQHF,TGTGCCAGCAGTCCCCCCTCGATAGGGGTCGGGCAGCCCCAGCATTTT
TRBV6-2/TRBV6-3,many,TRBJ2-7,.,CASSYGGFYEQYF,TGTGCCAGCAGTTACGGGGGATTCTACGAGCAGTACTTC
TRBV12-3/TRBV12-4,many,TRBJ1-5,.,CASSLDQTQPQHF,TGTGCCAGCAGTTTGGATCAGACTCAGCCCCAGCATTTT
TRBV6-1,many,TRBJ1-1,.,CASTENRNTEAFF,TGTGCCAGCACCGAAAACAGGAACACTGAAGCTTTCTTT
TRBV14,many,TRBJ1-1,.,CASSQDSFLNTEAFF,TGTGCCAGCAGCCAAGATTCGTTCCTGAACACTGAAGCTTTCTTT
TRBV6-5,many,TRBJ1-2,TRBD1,CASSYSKQGSLGYTF,TGTGCCAGCAGTTACTCGAAACAGGGGAGCCTTGGCTACACCTTC
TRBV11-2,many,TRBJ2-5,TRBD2,CASSLSAGLAGGRETQYF,TGTGCCAGCAGCTTGTCCGCGGGACTAGCGGGAGGAAGAGAGACCCAGTACTTC
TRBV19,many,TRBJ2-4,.,CASSTSGWDIQYF,TGTGCCAGTAGTACGAGCGGATGGGACATTCAGTACTTC
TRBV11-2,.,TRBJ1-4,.,CASSLDPGGIVGEKLFF,TGTGCCAGCAGCTTAGATCCTGGAGGGATAGTGGGTGAAAAACTGTTTTTT
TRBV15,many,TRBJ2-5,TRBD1,CATSSTGATQYF,TGTGCCACCAGCAGCACAGGGGCGACCCAGTACTTC
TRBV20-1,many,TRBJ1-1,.,CSAGRGDVEAFF,TGCAGTGCTGGGCGGGGGGACGTTGAAGCTTTCTTT
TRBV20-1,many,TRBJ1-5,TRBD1,CSARGATGGKNQPQHF,TGCAGTGCTAGAGGTGCTACAGGGGGCAAGAATCAGCCCCAGCATTTT
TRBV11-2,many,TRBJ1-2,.,CASSFMGREEGYTF,TGTGCCAGCAGCTTCATGGGCAGGGAGGAAGGCTACACCTTC
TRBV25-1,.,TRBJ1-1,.,CASSDARGNVRAFF,TGTGCCAGCAGTGATGCCAGGGGCAACGTCCGAGCTTTCTTT
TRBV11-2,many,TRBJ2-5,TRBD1,CIDRGPERVTQYF,TGTATTGACAGGGGGCCCGAAAGGGTGACCCAGTACTTC
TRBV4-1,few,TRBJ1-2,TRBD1,CASSQAAGGGYGYTF,TGCGCCAGCAGCCAAGCCGCAGGGGGCGGTTATGGCTACACCTTC
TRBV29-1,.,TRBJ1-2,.,CSVSGGRNYGYTF,TGCAGCGTGTCGGGAGGCCGTAACTATGGCTACACCTTC
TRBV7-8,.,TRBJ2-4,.,CASSLRAFFNIQYF,TGTGCCAGCAGCTTAAGAGCTTTTTTTAACATTCAGTACTTC
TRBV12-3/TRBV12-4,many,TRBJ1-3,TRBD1,CASRDRGLPGNTIYF,TGTGCCAGCAGGGACAGGGGACTCCCTGGAAACACCATATATTTT
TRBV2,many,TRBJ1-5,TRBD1,CASSKGTGTPNQPQHF,TGTGCCAGCAGTAAAGGGACAGGGACACCAAATCAGCCCCAGCATTTT
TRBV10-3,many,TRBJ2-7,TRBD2,CAISEASGTTDYEQYF,TGTGCCATCAGTGAGGCTAGCGGGACCACCGACTACGAGCAGTACTTC
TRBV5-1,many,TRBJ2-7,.,CASSWQGSYEQYF,TGCGCCAGCAGCTGGCAGGGGTCCTACGAGCAGTACTTC
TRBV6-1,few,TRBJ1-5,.,CASSEGTTQPQHF,TGTGCCAGCAGTGAAGGGACAACTCAGCCCCAGCATTTT
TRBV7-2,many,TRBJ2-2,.,CASSSDTGELFF,TGTGCCAGCAGCTCGGACACCGGGGAGCTGTTTTTT
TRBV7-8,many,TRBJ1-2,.,CASTSRESPGYTF,TGTGCCAGCACCAGCCGAGAATCTCCGGGCTACACCTTC
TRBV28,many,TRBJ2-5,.,CASSLGVIRGETQYF,TGTGCCAGCAGTTTAGGGGTCATCAGGGGCGAGACCCAGTACTTC
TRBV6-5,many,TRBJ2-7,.,CASRAGPREQYF,TGTGCCAGCAGAGCGGGCCCGCGCGAGCAGTACTTC
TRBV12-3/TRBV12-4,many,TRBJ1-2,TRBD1,CASSNGQGYGYTF,TGTGCCAGCAGCAATGGACAGGGGTATGGCTACACCTTC
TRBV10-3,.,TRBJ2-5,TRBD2,CAIRSAGTGETQYF,TGTGCCATCAGGTCAGCGGGGACTGGGGAGACCCAGTACTTC
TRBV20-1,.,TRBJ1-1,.,CSAGTPNTEAFF,TGCAGTGCAGGGACACCGAACACTGAAGCTTTCTTT
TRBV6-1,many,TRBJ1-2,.,CASSEVVTGTTYGYTF,TGTGCCAGCAGTGAAGTTGTAACCGGGACAACCTATGGCTACACCTTC
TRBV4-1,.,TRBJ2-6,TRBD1,CASSQGAPGQGAGANVLTF,TGCGCCAGCAGCCAAGGGGCCCCTGGACAGGGGGCTGGGGCCAACGTCCTGACTTTC
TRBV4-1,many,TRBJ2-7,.,CASSQDALTEYLAYEQYF,TGCGCCAGCAGCCAAGACGCACTGACGGAATACCTGGCCTACGAGCAGTACTTC
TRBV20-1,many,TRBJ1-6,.,CSVEGISPLHF,TGCAGTGTCGAGGGAATTTCACCCCTCCACTTT
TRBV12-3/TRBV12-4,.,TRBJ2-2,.,CASILGVGELFF,TGTGCCAGCATTTTAGGGGTCGGGGAGCTGTTTTTT
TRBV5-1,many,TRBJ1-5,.,CASSPGTAGRLQPQHF,TGCGCCAGCAGCCCCGGGACCGCGGGCAGGTTACAGCCCCAGCATTTT
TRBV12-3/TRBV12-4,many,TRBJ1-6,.,CASTRGQQNSPLHF,TGTGCCAGCACCCGAGGACAGCAAAATTCACCCCTCCACTTT
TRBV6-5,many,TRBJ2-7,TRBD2,CASSLGLAGSLYEQYF,TGTGCCAGCAGCCTCGGACTAGCGGGTTCCCTCTACGAGCAGTACTTC
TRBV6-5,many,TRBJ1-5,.,CASTGRGNQPQHF,TGTGCCAGCACAGGGCGCGGGAATCAGCCCCAGCATTTT